These 31 T cell receptor beta chains share one sample of origin, sequenced in a study of spatial heterogeneity in lung cancer. Regarding time point: sample taken at primary tumor resection. Whole RNA from tumor, nontumor lung or frozen PBMC was sequenced unsorted. Each CDR3 protein gets one entry after TCRdb re-called the 5' RACE reads with MiXCR. The sample shows 13,000 to 15,000 distinct CDR3 sequences, 9.5% to 14% of them seen only once. Sequences were derived from PBMCs, sampled at surgery. These receptors were obtained from a female donor with early-stage non-small cell lung cancer.

Concerning this clonotype: Since a much larger clone is just one base distant, this may be a read error. This chain links TRBV7-9 with TRBJ1-2; maybe TRBD1 (6 bases). Germline CDR1 and CDR2: SEHNR and FQNEAQ (reference sequence). The CDR3 runs to 14 residues. V lost 5 bases to trimming and J lost 4 bases, with 14 bases between them. This CDR3 is CASSNTRGTYGYTF. CDR3 DNA: TGTGCCAGCAGCAATACCAGGGGAACCTATGGCTACACCTTC.

The gene calls are TRBV7-3 and TRBJ1-1, with a weak D call TRBD1 (6 bases). The CDR3 length is 13 residues. In germline, CDR1 is SGHTA, CDR2 FQGTGA. V was pared by 6 bases and J by 7 bases, with 15 bases between. CDR3 loop: CASSPGASYEAFF. The CDR3 coding sequence is TGTGCCAGCAGTCCGGGGGCCTCCTATGAAGCTTTCTTT.

In its sample, this clonotype was seen many times. CDR3 residues: CASSGRSGRSETQYF. The CDR3 coding sequence is TGTGCCAGCAGCGGACGGTCGGGGAGGTCAGAGACCCAGTACTTC. The chain combines TRBV9 with TRBJ2-5; the D gene is possibly TRBD2 (6 bases). Per the germline V gene, CDR1 is SGDLS and CDR2 is YYNGEE. This CDR3 has 15 amino acids. The germline V and J ends were trimmed by 3 bases and 4 bases, with 16 bases remaining between them.

This clonotype is medium-sized. The V and J genes are TRBV5-5 and TRBJ2-1; D call uncertain. The germline gives CDR1 SGHKS, CDR2 YYEKEE (reference sequence). This CDR3 has 16 amino acids. Trimming stripped 3 bases from V and 0 bases from J, with 13 bases between. The CDR3 loop reads CASSSGAVRSYNEQFF. CDR3 sequence (DNA): TGTGCCAGCAGCTCTGGAGCAGTCCGCTCCTACAATGAGCAGTTCTTC.

This clonotype appeared many times. The chain joins TRBV7-8 to TRBJ2-7, with D possibly called TRBD1 or TRBD2 (5 bases each). CDR1 is SGHVS, CDR2 FQNEAQ, per germline. The CDR3 length is 16 residues. V was cut by 0 bases and J by 0 bases, with 12 bases left in between. The chain's CDR3 is CASSLAQGRSSYEQYF. Here the CDR3 DNA reads TGTGCCAGCAGCTTAGCGCAGGGACGCAGCTCCTACGAGCAGTACTTC.

This clonotype was detected many times. J is TRBJ2-3 and V is TRBV7-9; D not certain. V was clipped by 0 bases and J by 0 bases, with 4 bases between them. Germline CDR1 is SEHNR and CDR2 is FQNEAQ (reference sequence). The length of the CDR3 is 14 residues. The CDR3, as DNA: TGTGCCAGCAGCTTAGCAGTTAGCACAGATACGCAGTATTTT. It specifies CASSLAVSTDTQYF.

Many counts were recorded for this clonotype. This chain connects TRBV30 to TRBJ2-6; D not certain. Between the trimmed V and J ends, which lost 3 bases and 1 base, there was a span of 10 bases. The CDR3 spans 15 residues. Germline V gene lookup returns CDR1 GTSNPN and CDR2 SVGIG (reference sequence). This CDR3 is CAWRDRQSGANVLTF. In DNA, the CDR3 is TGTGCCTGGAGGGACCGGCAATCTGGGGCCAACGTCCTGACTTTC.

Many counts were recorded for this clonotype. The V call is TRBV3-1, the J call TRBJ2-5; D gene uncertain. V gave up 3 bases and J gave up 7 bases, with 9 bases separating them. Looked up from germline, CDR1 is LGHDT and CDR2 is YNNKEL (reference sequence). The CDR3 is 12 residues long. CDR3 sequence reads: CASSHFKGTQYF. In nucleotides, the CDR3 is TGTGCCAGCAGCCATTTTAAAGGGACCCAGTACTTC.

This clonotype was seen repeatedly, ten times or more. The rearrangement links TRBV19 to TRBJ1-5, with a tentative D call TRBD1 (5 bases). Germline V lookup: CDR1 LNHDA, CDR2 SQIVND (reference sequence). The CDR3 is 17 residues long. The V gene lost 3 bases and the J gene lost 0 bases, with 15 bases spanning the gap. The CDR3 spells CASSIRQLQSSNQPQHF. The CDR3 coding sequence is TGTGCCAGTAGTATCCGACAGCTACAGTCTAGCAATCAGCCCCAGCATTTT.

This clonotype was picked up many times. The chain uses TRBV29-1 and TRBJ2-1; 9 bases line up with TRBD1. CDR3 size: 15 residues. V trimming: 6 bases; J trimming: 6 bases; junction bases outside the gene matches: 12. Germline values: CDR1 SQVTM, CDR2 ANQGSEA. The DNA for the CDR3 is TGCAGCGTAGAACCGGGACAGGGTAGGGCCAATGAGCAGTTCTTC. Its translation is CSVEPGQGRANEQFF.

This clonotype has a count of ten or more. The rearrangement joins TRBV9 to TRBJ2-4; either TRBD1 or TRBD2 may supply D (5 bases each). V shed 0 bases and J shed 1 base, with 11 bases lying between them. CDR1 and CDR2 from the germline V gene are SGDLS and YYNGEE. This CDR3 spans 16 amino acids. This CDR3 reads CASSVDPEGAKNIQYF. The DNA of the CDR3 is TGTGCCAGCAGCGTAGACCCCGAGGGGGCCAAAAACATTCAGTACTTC.

This clonotype was found many times. The rearrangement joins TRBV4-2 to TRBJ2-3; 10 bases line up with TRBD2. The CDR3 loop spans 17 amino acids. Trimming cost V 4 bases and J 2 bases; bases outside gene matches: 9. Germline V gene sequence: CDR1 LGHNA, CDR2 YNFKEQ. In DNA form, the CDR3 reads TGTGCCAGCAGCCCGCTCAATAGCGGGGGGTACACAGATACGCAGTATTTT. The encoded protein is CASSPLNSGGYTDTQYF.

This clonotype was recorded at least ten times. Here the CDR3 DNA reads TGTGCCAGCAGCTTGGCCAACCGGCGGGGGGGCGTCGAGCAGTACTTC. Its protein is CASSLANRRGGVEQYF. The rearrangement links TRBV5-4 to TRBJ2-7; 9 positions agree with TRBD2. The V and J ends lost 0 bases and 6 bases, in that order; junction bases with no gene match: 10. The CDR3 loop spans 16 amino acids. Germline CDR1 SGHNT, CDR2 YYREEE (reference sequence).

This clonotype was observed many times. The chain carries TRBV6-5 and TRBJ1-5; D call uncertain. Per the germline V gene, CDR1 is MNHEY and CDR2 is SVGAGI. The CDR3 covers 13 residues. The germline V and J ends were trimmed by 6 bases and 5 bases, with 11 bases remaining between them. In DNA form, the CDR3 reads TGTGCCAGCAGACGACGGGTTTATCAGCCCCAGCATTTT. It specifies CASRRRVYQPQHF.

This clonotype was seen ten or more times. V gene TRBV4-2 combines with J gene TRBJ1-1, with a possible D match to TRBD1 (6 bases). Trimming removed 4 bases from V and 0 bases from J, with 18 bases in between. There are 17 residues in the CDR3. Germline CDR1 is LGHNA and CDR2 is YNFKEQ. CDR3 bases: TGTGCCAGCAGCCCATCCGCGGGGGGACACTTGAACACTGAAGCTTTCTTT. It codes for CASSPSAGGHLNTEAFF.

This clonotype was observed at least ten times. The chain has TRBV12-3 or TRBV12-4 and TRBJ2-7, with D possibly matching TRBD2 (6 bases). This CDR3 is built from 14 residues. The V and J ends lost 3 bases and 3 bases respectively, with 12 bases between them. This CDR3 is CASSFSGSLYEQYF. The CDR3 region has the DNA TGTGCCAGCAGTTTTTCCGGGAGCCTCTACGAGCAGTACTTC.

The chain combines TRBV11-2 with TRBJ2-7, with D unresolved. Germline loops: CDR1 SGHAT, CDR2 FQNNGV. The CDR3 runs 14 residues. The germline V and J ends were trimmed by 1 base and 3 bases, with 10 bases remaining between them. Here the CDR3 reads CASSLGTIGYEQYF. The CDR3 DNA reads as TGTGCCAGCAGCTTAGGGACCATAGGCTACGAGCAGTACTTC.

This clonotype was counted many times. The J gene is TRBJ1-1, the V gene TRBV4-1, with a tentative D call TRBD1 (5 bases). The CDR3 totals 15 residues. V lost 2 bases, J lost 0 bases, and 10 bases lay in between. Germline CDR1 MGHRA, CDR2 YSYEKL. CDR3 DNA: TGCGCCAGCAGCCAATCGGGGGGGGTGAACACTGAAGCTTTCTTT. It encodes CASSQSGGVNTEAFF.

This clonotype is labeled as medium-sized. The gene calls are TRBV7-9 and TRBJ1-5; unclear D gene. This CDR3 has 15 residues. CDR1 and CDR2 (germline): SEHNR, FQNEAQ (reference sequence). V dropped 0 bases and J dropped 5 bases, with 11 bases sitting between them. The CDR3 DNA follows: TGTGCCAGCAGCTTAGCCTCCCAGCGTGATCAGCCCCAGCATTTT. As protein: CASSLASQRDQPQHF.

The sample holds many counts of this clonotype. The gene calls are TRBV9 and TRBJ2-1, with TRBD1 identical over 11 bases. The V gene's germline CDR1 is SGDLS and CDR2 YYNGEE. After removal of 0 bases from V and 7 bases from J, the junction contained 6 bases not matched to a gene. The CDR3 sequence is 16 residues long. CDR3 DNA sequence: TGTGCCAGCAGCGTAGCGGGGACAGGGGGGTGGAATGAGCAGTTCTTC. Its protein product is CASSVAGTGGWNEQFF.

The chain carries TRBV9 and TRBJ2-3, with 13 positions matching TRBD2. This CDR3 is 16 amino acids long. V shed 4 bases, J shed 1 base, and the junction held 3 bases outside the gene matches. Germline V gives CDR1 SGDLS, CDR2 YYNGEE. In DNA form, the CDR3 reads TGTGCCAGCAGCCTACTAGCGGGGGGGGGCACAGATACGCAGTATTTT. Translation gives CASSLLAGGGTDTQYF.

This clonotype was counted at least ten times. V usage is TRBV7-2 and J usage is TRBJ2-1; TRBD2 agrees at 7 bases. CDR1 is SGHTA, CDR2 FQGNSA, per germline. CDR3 length: 16 residues. The trim removed 5 bases at V and 7 bases at J, leaving 14 bases unmatched. CDR3 in amino acids: CASSPAGAGVQNEQFF. CDR3 DNA sequence: TGTGCCAGCAGCCCGGCCGGGGCGGGGGTTCAGAATGAGCAGTTCTTC.

This clonotype was counted at least ten times. The V and J genes are TRBV19 and TRBJ2-1; TRBD1 aligns across 10 bases. The CDR3 length is 15 residues. Germline-derived CDR1 and CDR2 are LNHDA and SQIVND (reference sequence). The ends lost 5 bases at V and 3 bases at J; junction bases unmatched: 4. CDR3 region: CASSATGGNYNEQFF. Here the CDR3 DNA reads TGTGCCAGTAGTGCGACAGGGGGCAACTACAATGAGCAGTTCTTC.

This clonotype was observed at least ten times. The genes are TRBV20-1 and TRBJ1-6, with 7 bases aligning to TRBD1. The length of the CDR3 is 15 residues. The ends lost 2 bases at V and 5 bases at J; junction bases unmatched: 6. The germline gives CDR1 DFQATT, CDR2 SNEGSKA (reference sequence). The CDR3, as DNA: TGCAGTGCTAGAAAAAGGGACAGCAATAATTCACCCCTCCACTTT. Residues: CSARKRDSNNSPLHF.

This clonotype has at least ten counts. DNA for the CDR3: TGCGCCACCACGAGCAGGGAGAATGAGCAGTTCTTC. Protein product: CATTSRENEQFF. This chain links TRBV5-1 with TRBJ2-1; D tentatively reads TRBD1 or TRBD2 (5 bases each). Germline lookup yields CDR1 SGHRS and CDR2 YFSETQ. Trimming took 9 bases from V and 7 from J, leaving 14 bases between them. The CDR3 covers 12 residues.

This clonotype occurred many times. The V call is TRBV30, the J call TRBJ2-5; D is ambiguous. This CDR3 has 12 residues. Trimming pared 0 bases from V and 1 base from J, leaving 3 bases between. Germline V CDR1 and CDR2: GTSNPN, SVGIG (reference sequence). CDR3 protein: CAWSVLQETQYF. In DNA, the CDR3 is TGTGCCTGGAGTGTGCTCCAAGAGACCCAGTACTTC. Full variable domain (rest looked up from reference TRBV30 and TRBJ2-5): SQTIHQWPATLVQPVGSPLSLECTVEGTSNPNLYWYRQAAGRGLQLLFYSVGIGQISSEVPQNLSASRPQDRQFILSSKKLLLSDSGFYLCAWSVLQETQYFGPGTRLLVL.

This clonotype was seen ten or more times. The genes are TRBV6-6 and TRBJ2-5; no clear D gene. The CDR3 loop spans 11 amino acids. The germline V and J ends were trimmed by 5 bases and 0 bases, with 1 base remaining between them. The V gene's germline CDR1 is MNHNY and CDR2 SVGAGI (reference sequence). CDR3 bases: TGTGCCAGCAGTCACCAAGAGACCCAGTACTTC. Its translation: CASSHQETQYF.

This chain links TRBV18 with TRBJ1-6; TRBD1 agrees at 7 bases. The CDR3 is 15 residues long. V lost 3 bases to trimming and J lost 10 bases; unmatched junction nucleotides: 9. Germline lookup yields CDR1 KGHSH and CDR2 LQKENI. Here the CDR3 reads CASSPEDRSESPLHF. Written as DNA, the CDR3 is TGTGCCAGCTCACCTGAGGACAGGTCCGAATCACCCCTCCACTTT.

This clonotype is medium-sized in the sample. The V gene is TRBV6-5, the J gene TRBJ1-2; D unclear. Trimming cost V 7 bases and J 0 bases, with 21 bases left between them. This CDR3 is 17 amino acids long. Germline CDR1 and CDR2: MNHEY and SVGAGI. CDR3 amino acids: CASTRTAPWKTNYGYTF. DNA for the CDR3: TGTGCCAGCACTCGCACAGCCCCCTGGAAAACTAACTATGGCTACACCTTC.

This chain connects TRBV7-8 to TRBJ2-7; 8 bases agree with TRBD1. The germline gives CDR1 SGHVS, CDR2 FQNEAQ. The CDR3 covers 15 residues. After removal of 5 bases from V and 6 bases from J, the junction contained 12 bases not matched to a gene. The CDR3 coding sequence is TGTGCCAGCAGCCTTACCGACAGGGGTCACGCCGAGCAGTACTTC. Its protein product is CASSLTDRGHAEQYF. The entire variable domain, with the rest obtained from reference TRBV7-8 and TRBJ2-7, is as follows: GAGVSQSPRYKVAKRGQDVALRCDPISGHVSLFWYQQALGQGPEFLTYFQNEAQLDKSGLPSDRFFAERPEGSVSTLKIQRTQQEDSAVYLCASSLTDRGHAEQYFGPGTRLTVT.

The CDR3 reads CASSSVEAQYF. CDR3 in DNA: TGTGCCAGCAGCTCGGTGGAGGCCCAGTACTTC. The chain links TRBV7-8 to TRBJ2-5; weak D call: TRBD2 (5 bases). The CDR3 has 11 amino acids. CDR1 is SGHVS and CDR2 is FQNEAQ in the germline V gene. Trimming stripped 4 bases from V and 9 bases from J, with 9 bases between.